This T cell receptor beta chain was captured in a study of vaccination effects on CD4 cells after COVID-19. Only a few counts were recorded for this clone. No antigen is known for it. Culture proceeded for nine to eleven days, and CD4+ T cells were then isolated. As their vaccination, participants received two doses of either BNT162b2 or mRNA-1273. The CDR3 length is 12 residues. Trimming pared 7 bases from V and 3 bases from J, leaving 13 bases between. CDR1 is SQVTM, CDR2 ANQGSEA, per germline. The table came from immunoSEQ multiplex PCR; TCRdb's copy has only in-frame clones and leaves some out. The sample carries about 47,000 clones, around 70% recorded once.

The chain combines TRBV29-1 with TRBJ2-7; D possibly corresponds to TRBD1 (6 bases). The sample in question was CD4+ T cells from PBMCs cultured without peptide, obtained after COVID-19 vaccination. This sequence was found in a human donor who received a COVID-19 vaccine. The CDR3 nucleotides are TGCAGCGCCCTGACGGACAGCTACGAGCAGTACTTC. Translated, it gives CSALTDSYEQYF.